The 5 T cell receptor beta chains below all came from one sample that was sequenced in a study of blood T cell repertoires in COVID-19. Here immunoSEQ multiplex PCR was the method, and the copy in TCRdb shows in-frame clones only, minus some. Seen here are 220,000 or so clones, more than 75% observed once, and the top ten hold 2.9%. Material for sequencing was peripheral blood. These receptors were collected from a man aged 45 to 65 who had recovered from COVID-19.

V is TRBV5-1 and J is TRBJ2-7, with D possibly being TRBD1 (6 bases). Trimming stripped 0 bases from V and 3 bases from J, with 19 bases between. There are 17 residues in the CDR3. Germline V gene data show CDR1 as SGHRS and CDR2 as YFSETQ. Written as DNA, the CDR3 is TGCGCCAGCAGCTTGGCTGGGGCCAAACAGGGTAGCTACGAGCAGTACTTC. Its protein is CASSLAGAKQGSYEQYF.

The chain carries TRBV24-1 and TRBJ2-2; TRBD1 aligns across 10 bases. Germline values: CDR1 KGHDR, CDR2 SFDVKD. This CDR3 region has 17 residues. V gave up 3 bases and J gave up 4 bases; unmatched junction bases: 7. The CDR3: CATSDLGDRGPTGELFF. CDR3 nucleotides: TGTGCCACCAGTGATCTCGGGGACAGGGGCCCCACCGGGGAGCTGTTTTTT.

The J gene is TRBJ2-2, the V gene TRBV7-2, with D perhaps matching TRBD2 (6 bases). Germline V gene data show CDR1 as SGHTA and CDR2 as FQGNSA. V was shortened by 8 bases and J by 2 bases, with 18 bases between the two germline ends. This CDR3 contains 16 residues. The CDR3 loop is CASEQISGPNTGELFF. The DNA for the CDR3 is TGTGCCAGCGAACAGATTAGCGGACCAAACACCGGGGAGCTGTTTTTT.

The chain couples TRBV19 to TRBJ1-5; 9 bases align to TRBD1. The CDR3 is 17 residues long. Germline CDR1 and CDR2: LNHDA and SQIVND (reference sequence). V lost 3 bases to trimming and J lost 2 bases; unmatched junction nucleotides: 8. The CDR3 nucleotides read TGTGCCAGTAGTATGGGGACAGGGATCCGGGGCAATCAGCCCCAGCATTTT. It is translated as CASSMGTGIRGNQPQHF. Full variable domain (remainder filled in from reference TRBV19 and TRBJ1-5): DGGITQSPKYLFRKEGQNVTLSCEQNLNHDAMYWYRQDPGQGLRLIYYSQIVNDFQKGDIAEGYSVSREKKESFPLTVTSAQKNPTAFYLCASSMGTGIRGNQPQHFGDGTRLSIL.

The chain employs TRBV27 and TRBJ2-3; 9 positions match TRBD1. Germline lookup yields CDR1 MNHEY and CDR2 SMNVEV (reference sequence). Unmatched junction bases numbered 10, after V lost 7 bases and J lost 5 bases. This CDR3 comprises 15 residues. The CDR3 DNA sequence: TGTGCCAGCACTAGCCTTGGGACAGGGAAAGATACGCAGTATTTT. Translation: CASTSLGTGKDTQYF.